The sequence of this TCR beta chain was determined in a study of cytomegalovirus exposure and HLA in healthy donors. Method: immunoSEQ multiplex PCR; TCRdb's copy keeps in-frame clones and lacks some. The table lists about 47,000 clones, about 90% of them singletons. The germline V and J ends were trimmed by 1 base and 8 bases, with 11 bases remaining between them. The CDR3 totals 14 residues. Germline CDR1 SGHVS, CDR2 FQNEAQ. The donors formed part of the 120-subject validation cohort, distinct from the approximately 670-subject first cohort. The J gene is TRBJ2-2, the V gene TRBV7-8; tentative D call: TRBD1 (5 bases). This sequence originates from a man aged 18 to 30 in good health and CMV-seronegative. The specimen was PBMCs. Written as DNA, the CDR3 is TGTGCCAGCAGCTTAGGGACACAAGGGGGGGAGCTGTTTTTT. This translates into CASSLGTQGGELFF.